This TCR beta chain derives from a study of T-cell memory formation after mild COVID-19. From 5'RACE with constant-segment primers came TCR alpha and TCR beta cDNA libraries that carried sample barcodes and UMIs. TCRdb itself ran the 5' RACE reads through MiXCR, one entry per CDR3 protein. Seen here are nearly 40,000 distinct CDR3 sequences, 5.5% to 7% observed once, and the top ten hold more than 0.7%. This clonotype occurred many times. What it recognizes is unknown. This CDR3 comprises 16 residues. V shed 1 base, J shed 2 bases, and the junction held 8 bases outside the gene matches. Germline V lookup: CDR1 SGHRS, CDR2 YFSETQ. Study conclusions and caveats: Contracting clones localized mainly to CM and EM when CD4+ and mainly to EMRA when CD8+.

This clonotype was obtained from an adult who had mild COVID-19 (a few samples of this study predate the infection). Cell type and time point are not known. The sample taken for sequencing was PBMCs or a T cell subset sorted from them (not recorded which). The rearrangement joins TRBV5-1 to TRBJ2-7, with 8 bases lining up with TRBD1. CDR3 protein: CASSLTGTGNAYEQYF. The DNA for the CDR3 is TGCGCCAGCAGCTTGACCGGGACAGGTAATGCCTACGAGCAGTACTTC. The full variable domain, with the rest looked up from reference TRBV5-1 and TRBJ2-7, is KAGVTQTPRYLIKTRGQQVTLSCSPISGHRSVSWYQQTPGQGLQFLFEYFSETQRNKGNFPGRFSGRQFSNSRSEMNVSTLELGDSALYLCASSLTGTGNAYEQYFGPGTRLTVT.